This TCR beta chain was identified in a study of cytomegalovirus exposure and HLA in healthy donors. Note on this clone: Its target is unknown.

V lost 2 bases to trimming and J lost 8 bases; unmatched junction nucleotides: 7. This CDR3 is built from 16 residues. Germline V gene lookup returns CDR1 SGHTA and CDR2 FQGNSA. Findings of the study overall: Sequencing depth across donors, presence/absence analyses assumed, was roughly uniform.

Each donor was healthy, and each was a bone marrow donor. Primers: 60 Vbeta forward and 13 Jbeta reverse. Produced via immunoSEQ multiplex PCR; TCRdb's table is partial and in-frame only. Of tens of thousands of clones listed, 70% to 85% are singletons. The clonotype originates from a young man in good health and CMV-seronegative. The chain combines TRBV7-2 with TRBJ2-1; TRBD2 matches 12 bases. Sequencing used PBMCs. The CDR3, as DNA: TGTGCCAGCAGCTTAACCTCTAGCGGGAGGGGGGATGAGCAGTTCTTC. As protein: CASSLTSSGRGDEQFF.